These T cell receptor beta chains were read from a single sample in a study of breast tumors, draining lymph nodes, adjacent tissues. From the multiplex PCR reads, TCRdb called clonotypes with MiXCR, one entry per CDR3 protein. Among 140,000 or so distinct CDR3 sequences, approximately 30% were seen once, and the ten largest hold around 2.5%. The sequenced material came from axillary lymph node tissue. These receptors all stem from a female donor with breast cancer. Some clones in this sample may be carry-over from other donors' samples. CDR3s include the opening cysteine and the closing phenylalanine or tryptophan. The order of the fields is V gene, CDR3 length, CDR3 protein.

>TRBV5-1|16
CASSQGQVQAGNTIYF
>TRBV20-1|15
CSARPPGQVNYGYTF
>TRBV20-1|15
CSAKAVGASTGELFF
>TRBV4-1|20
CASSQESLGLAGGVSNEQFF
>TRBV25-1|14
CAKPASVNTGELFF
>TRBV5-1|14
CASSLLTTANEQFF
>TRBV19|15
CATTQREGAKNIQYF
>TRBV29-1|13
CSVGLAGYSEQFF
>TRBV5-6|14
CASSLRVVGSPLHF
>TRBV10-1|14
CASRMQLAKNIQYF
>TRBV3-1|12
CASSQLAGELFF
>TRBV11-2|15
CASSTQQGARGEAFF
>TRBV4-2|16
CASSPRRGDSGNTIYF
>TRBV18|12
CASSTGEETQYF
>TRBV7-9|13
CASSSTGGHGYTF
>TRBV2|14
CASSEDYSTDTQYF
>TRBV7-6|14
CASSLWATNEKLFF
>TRBV6-6|14
CASSPYTSEETQYF
>TRBV20-1|12
CSARRPGGTPYF
>TRBV20-1|12
CSANRDRVGYTF
>TRBV7-2|14
CASSFSRGQETQYF
>TRBV6-6|15
CASRGGQDPNSPLHF
>TRBV4-1|17
CASSQPTEGTRGYGYTF
>TRBV18|14
CASSPPSFGDTQYF
>TRBV2|13
CASGTAGGLPQHF
>TRBV5-1|15
CASSLALADTDTQYF
>TRBV12-3/TRBV12-4|16
CASSRGTVSGANVLTF
>TRBV7-7|15
CASSLLGGGAETQYF
>TRBV30|13
CACKGQTYGEQYF
>TRBV5-1|16
CASSSGSGASGAEAFF
>TRBV5-8|10
CASPLYEQYF
>TRBV20-1|13
CSAHAPTNEKLFF
>TRBV7-9|14
CASSLTQVSYGYTF
>TRBV6-5|14
CASSYVQDGNEQFF
>TRBV7-8|17
CASSLIGGATSRNEQFF
>TRBV2|11
CASSAFEKLFF
>TRBV7-8|15
CASSALAASTDTQYF
>TRBV3-1|15
CASSHDSPPRLEQYF
>TRBV20-1|14
CSHTGASSAATQYF
>TRBV19|12
CASSSRRDEQYF
>TRBV4-1|16
CASSQGTGSGANVLTF
>TRBV20-1|11
CSARGGEKLFF
>TRBV12-3/TRBV12-4|12
CASSSRQETQYF
>TRBV7-3|18
CASSLTPVLGVGAGELFF
>TRBV9|16
CASSVTSGMSTDTQYF
>TRBV28|15
CASSPAGEGNEKLFF
>TRBV12-3/TRBV12-4|18
CASSLVAGGTPNTGELFF
>TRBV27|13
CASSGTGIDTQYF
>TRBV5-6|15
CASSFTPGPSYEQYF
>TRBV24-1|14
CATSRAGVTGELFF
>TRBV2|16
CASSVDRAGAQETQYF
>TRBV4-1|18
CASSHLTWDRGLDSPLHF
>TRBV20-1|16
CSASKGVAGGQETQYF
>TRBV30|15
CAWRNRVNNRNTIYF
>TRBV25-1|12
CASSSIDYGHTF
>TRBV5-1|14
CASSFMFEKEKLFF
>TRBV5-4|14
CASSLDGAYNEQFF